Following are 12 T cell receptor beta chains from one sample sequenced in a study of Graves' ophthalmopathy and Graves' hyperthyroidism. Scientists amplified the TCR beta CDR3 regions from RNA transcripts. After a first-round RT-PCR with HTBI primers, a second-round multiplex PCR was run. Each CDR3 protein is one row after TCRdb ran MiXCR on the multiplex PCR reads. The data contain roughly 700,000 distinct CDR3 sequences, 40% of them seen just once; the ten biggest clones take up 44%. Source material: peripheral blood. All receptors come from an adult man with Graves' ophthalmopathy.

DNA of the CDR3: TGTGCCAGCAGTTATCGGGGGGGAAGGTACGAGCAGTACTTC. This codes for CASSYRGGRYEQYF. This chain uses TRBV6-5 with TRBJ2-7, with 8 bases identical to TRBD2. The CDR3 runs 14 residues. V dropped 3 bases and J dropped 4; count of bases not matched to a gene: 5. CDR1 and CDR2 from the germline V gene are MNHEY and SVGAGI.

This chain uses TRBV14 with TRBJ2-5; 9 bases fit TRBD1. V was clipped by 0 bases and J by 3 bases; unmatched bases: 14. The CDR3 runs to 19 residues. Germline-derived CDR1 and CDR2 are SGHDN and FVKESK. This CDR3 reads CASSQEVAPGQGPKETQYF. The CDR3 region has the DNA TGTGCCAGCAGCCAAGAAGTTGCACCGGGACAGGGCCCGAAAGAGACCCAGTACTTC.

The chain joins TRBV7-9 to TRBJ2-7; 7 bases align to TRBD2. V shed 1 base, J shed 3 bases, and the junction held 9 bases outside the gene matches. Germline V gives CDR1 SEHNR, CDR2 FQNEAQ (reference sequence). CDR3 size: 16 residues. The CDR3 DNA follows: TGTGCCAGCAGCTTAGTCACCAGCGGGGACCACTACGAGCAGTACTTC. Amino acid sequence: CASSLVTSGDHYEQYF.

This sequence joins TRBV29-1 and TRBJ2-5; either TRBD1 or TRBD2 may fit D (7 bases each). The CDR3 is 13 residues long. Germline CDR1 and CDR2: SQVTM and ANQGSEA. V lost 2 bases and J 8 bases, leaving 15 bases between the germline ends. The CDR3 sequence: CSVERGDSSTQYF. DNA of the CDR3: TGCAGCGTTGAACGGGGGGACAGTAGTACCCAGTACTTC.

This clonotype was seen many times. The chain links TRBV15 to TRBJ1-4; 7 bases align to TRBD1. Trimming cost V 0 bases and J 4 bases; bases outside gene matches: 5. This CDR3 is built from 16 residues. Germline CDR1 LNHNV, CDR2 YYDKDF (reference sequence). The CDR3 DNA sequence: TGTGCCACCAGCAGAGATCCCCGGGACAGTAATGAAAAACTGTTTTTT. It codes for CATSRDPRDSNEKLFF.

This clonotype turned up a few times. The chain recombines TRBV14 with TRBJ1-6; 9 nucleotides align to TRBD1. This CDR3 region has 18 residues. V trimming: 4 bases; J trimming: 1 base; junction bases outside the gene matches: 8. Per germline, CDR1 SGHDN and CDR2 FVKESK. This chain's CDR3 is CASSRAGTGWSYNSPLHF. DNA for the CDR3: TGTGCCAGCAGCCGCGCCGGGACAGGGTGGTCCTATAATTCACCCCTCCACTTT.

This clonotype was recorded a few times. The genes are TRBV25-1 and TRBJ2-2; tentative D call: TRBD2 (5 bases). This CDR3 is built from 15 residues. V lost 6 bases and J 5 bases, leaving 16 bases between the germline ends. The germline V gene encodes CDR1 MGHDK and CDR2 SYGVNS. The CDR3 DNA reads TGTGCCAGCAGCTTAGCGTCCGGTGGGACCGGGGAGCTGTTTTTT. Translation gives CASSLASGGTGELFF.

The chain has TRBV25-1 and TRBJ2-2, with 8 bases fitting TRBD1. CDR1 is MGHDK and CDR2 is SYGVNS in the germline V gene. CDR3 size: 16 residues. Losses at the gene ends were 7 bases for V and 2 bases for J; bases not matched to a gene: 9. DNA of the CDR3: TGTGCCAGCACCTTCCCGGGACAGGTTAACACCGGGGAGCTGTTTTTT. This encodes CASTFPGQVNTGELFF.

Worth noting for this clonotype: A much larger clone sits a single nucleotide away, making a read error possible. The J gene is TRBJ2-7, the V gene TRBV10-2; 9 bases are shared with TRBD1. Per germline, CDR1 WSHSY and CDR2 SAAADI. The CDR3 covers 15 residues. CDR3 nucleotide sequence: TGCTCCAGCAGTGAGTGGGGGACAGGGATGGGCGAGCAGTACTTC. It specifies CSSSEWGTGMGEQYF.

This chain joins TRBV6-6 and TRBJ1-5; TRBD1 matches at 10 bases. The CDR3 totals 14 residues. V lost 6 bases to trimming and J lost 11 bases; unmatched junction nucleotides: 10. Germline lookup yields CDR1 MNHNY and CDR2 SVGAGI (reference sequence). CDR3 DNA: TGTGCCAGCAGGACGACAGGGGGCGTGGAGACCCAGCATTTT. Amino acid sequence: CASRTTGGVETQHF.

Comment on this clonotype: A much bigger clone sits one base away, suggesting this may be a read error. This chain uses TRBV2 with TRBJ1-4; the D gene is possibly TRBD1 (6 bases). The CDR3 is made up of 18 amino acids. CDR1 and CDR2 (germline): SNHLY, FYNNEI. With 2 bases removed from V and 0 bases from J, the gap between germline ends came to 16 bases. In DNA form, the CDR3 reads TGTGCCAGCAGTGAATGGGACACCAACGAAGCAACTAATGAAAAACTGTTTTTT. Protein product: CASSEWDTNEATNEKLFF.

This chain links TRBV7-6 with TRBJ1-1, with TRBD1 as a possible D gene (6 bases). V was pared by 3 bases and J by 1 base, with 15 bases between. Germline V gene lookup returns CDR1 SGHVS and CDR2 FNYEAQ. This CDR3 comprises 16 residues. CDR3 amino acids: CASSLAAGVANTEAFF. The CDR3 region has the DNA TGTGCCAGCAGCTTGGCGGCAGGGGTGGCGAACACTGAAGCTTTCTTT.